The clone carrying this T cell receptor (beta chain) was observed many times. This sample is drawn from a study of early T cells in non-severe SARS-CoV-2 infection. In germline, CDR1 is LGHDT, CDR2 YNNKEL (reference sequence). This CDR3 is 15 amino acids long. The V gene lost 5 bases and the J gene lost 1 base, with 14 bases spanning the gap. Unique molecular identifier tags were affixed to discrete cDNA molecules. TCRdb re-called the 5' RACE reads with MiXCR, one entry per CDR3 protein. The data hold over 30,000 distinct CDR3 sequences, with about 5% observed a single time. The sequence derives from an adult who was a healthcare worker with PCR-confirmed SARS-CoV-2 infection or an uninfected control (not recorded which). The source material was whole blood. The gene calls are TRBV3-1 and TRBJ2-5; D not certain. The CDR3 sequence is CASSTLVRGQETQYF. CDR3 DNA sequence: TGTGCCAGCAGCACCCTCGTGCGAGGCCAAGAGACCCAGTACTTC.